The source of this TCR beta chain is a study of cytomegalovirus exposure and HLA in healthy donors (dated by TCRdb to the late 2010s). For the wider study: According to an earlier analysis of 550 to 700 of the donors, roughly 180 million T cells yielded 95 million to 140 million unique TCR beta sequences and approximately 300 Gb of sequence data. The study aimed to test whether signatures of past pathogen exposure could be identified by cataloging public T cell receptors. A later analysis re-analyzed previously published TCR beta repertoires from 650 to 800 donors and added high-resolution HLA genotyping to study TCR occurrence patterns. A handful of DR-DQ haplotypes were handled as single units for association and clustering because linkage in the cohort was strong. The number of typed donors differed by locus: roughly 620-640 for A, B, C, DRB1 and DQB1; approximately 530 for DQA1; approximately 600 for DPA1; and roughly 490 for DPB1. Class I and class II HLA loci were covered by the typing at four-digit resolution. To predict cytomegalovirus infection status, the study brought together high-throughput TCR immunosequencing, statistical association of individual TCRs with disease status, and machine learning. Rather than drawing on any new phenotypic data, the later analysis identified candidate immune exposures from TCR beta sequences and the way those sequences occurred across donors. An earlier analysis of approximately 630 of the donors applied high-throughput TCR beta sequencing to assess whether each TCR beta V gene segment acted as functional or pseudogenic. Of the approximately 400 genotyped donors, approximately 83% fell in the genetic ancestry cluster associated with self-reported Caucasian donors. The T cell repertoires of around 670 subjects were profiled by immunosequencing and related to cytomegalovirus serostatus. Along with the approximately 600-subject first cohort, a separate validation cohort of 120 different subjects was used. Roughly 300 gigabases of sequencing data and 70 million to 100 million unique TCR sequences were included in an early release covering roughly 600 HLA-typed donors. On average, approximately 250,000 unique TCR beta nucleotide sequences were sequenced per donor among a few hundred genotyped donors of the cohort, with roughly 19% of those sequences being non-productive. All discovery cohort repertoires had been generated using a single sequencing platform. A later genetic analysis took genome-wide SNP genotypes for about 55% of the 666 donors and used that subset as a discovery cohort. Alongside the repertoire data, information on donor age, sex, ethnicity and CMV serostatus was compiled.

For CDR1 and CDR2, the germline V gene lists SGHRS and YFSETQ. The junction carries 13 bases between V and J, which are trimmed by 3 bases and 6 bases respectively. The CDR3 holds 13 amino acids from the cysteine to the phenylalanine. Of the read, only the CDR3 DNA is kept; its 39 bases are in frame from base 1. The cohort was made up of about 610 healthy bone marrow donors. All cohort members were sampled while nominally healthy, although unrecorded immune exposures were likely present. The donor was CMV seronegative and belonged to the group of 352 seronegative cohort members. Each donor provided a peripheral blood sample, and peripheral blood mononuclear cells were used for TCR beta sequencing. Genomic DNA extraction from the blood cell samples was performed with the Qiagen DNeasy Blood Extraction Kit. Beyond this particular receptor, the publication reports: Because HLA typing was unavailable for some donors at each locus, only the typed subset was used in association tests. An association between a missense DCLRE1C variant and V-gene and J-gene trimming of TCR beta chains was found in a later genetic analysis and replicated in an independent cohort. In a later analysis, HLA-associated TCR beta chains showed more clonal expansion and lower generation probabilities than non-associated chains that were equally common. Some IMGT-functional V segments, including TRBV6-2 and TRBV6-3, could not be told apart with the 87-base-pair reads, so those segments were excluded. The classifier was reported to diagnose cytomegalovirus status with high specificity and sensitivity in both the original cohort and the validation cohort. According to a later analysis, most CMV-associated TCR beta chains appeared to be HLA-restricted, and the HLA associations seemed to be driven largely by CMV exposure. In a later genetic analysis, fewer N-insertions in productive TCRs were reported among donors in an Asian-associated ancestry cluster than the roughly 670-donor mean. A further reported finding was that TCR beta sequences accurately predicted the HLA-A and HLA-B alleles for most subjects in the first cohort. The study listed 150 to 200 TCR beta chains as associated with cytomegalovirus. A later analysis associated 16,951 TCR beta sequences with specific HLA alleles at a false discovery rate of 0.05. In vitro tests confirmed that a few of the cytomegalovirus-associated TCR beta chains recognize cytomegalovirus antigens. Linkage disequilibrium might explain the correlated functional status among segregating V segments, but an unknown experimental factor could not be excluded. When HLA alleles, especially DR and DQ, strongly co-occurred, attributing TCR associations to individual alleles was difficult. Across donors, most TCR sequences were observed very rarely, whereas some public TCRs were present in many individuals. Around 16 rarely observed V segments, including chromosome 9 orphons, were excluded from the earlier analysis of several hundred of the donors because counts were too low. In a later analysis, the rate of TCR association differed among HLA loci, with DRB1 alleles having the most associated TCRs and HLA-C alleles having the fewest. The only immune exposure information available for the cohort was CMV serostatus. The cohort was sequenced for TCR beta chains only, and without alpha or paired-chain data the features that could be detected were limited. An earlier analysis of around 600 of the donors showed that most TCR beta V segments appeared in productive rearrangements either about 87% or about 30% of the time, which broadly matched IMGT annotations. It was suggested by the authors that the approach could potentially be generalized to other disease states and immunological phenotypes. In a later analysis, several top co-occurrence clusters were reported to appear linked to parvovirus B19, influenza, CMV and Epstein-Barr virus. Roughly uniform sequencing depth across donors was assumed in presence/absence analyses, although this assumption may not hold. The sequencing pipeline was judged likely to have produced a cluster of highly shared sequence variants as a technical artifact.

Comment on this clone: This clone's antigen is unknown. No clone much larger than this one lies a single base away; base qualities are absent.

Library creation used the immunoSEQ multiplex PCR assay. For the multiplex PCR, a mixture combining 60 forward primers for TCR Vbeta segments and 13 reverse primers for TCR Jbeta segments was used. Amplification of the CDR3 region of rearranged TCR beta genes was performed with a multiplex PCR assay on genomic DNA. The amplified TCR beta libraries were sequenced on the Illumina HiSeq System as 87-base-pair reads. The authors' analysis ran thus. In a later analysis, 80 million or so unique TCR beta chains were counted across the roughly 670 repertoires, and around 11 million of these chains were shared by at least two donors. Raw reads were error-corrected and collapsed into unique sequences by a nearest-neighbor algorithm in which closely related sequences were merged to remove PCR and sequencing errors. Alignment of CDR3 sequences to IMGT reference sequences was used to assign V, D and J gene segments. For a sequence to be retained, a match of at least six nucleotides to both a V gene segment and a J gene segment was required. Rearrangements were called productive when the CDR3 lacked stop codons and stayed in frame with V and J; all others were non-productive. CDR3 was defined by IMGT convention, running from the second conserved V-encoded cysteine to the conserved J-encoded phenylalanine. The earlier analysis of about 610 of the donors excluded any sequence lacking an unambiguous match to a single V gene segment. An earlier analysis of 587 of the donors called V segments functional above 56.7% productive rearrangements and segregating when the between-donor standard deviation exceeded 5%. A statistical classification framework was built for diagnosing cytomegalovirus status from the catalog of TCR beta chain sequences. In a later analysis, V and J genes were assigned by comparing TCR nucleotide sequences against IMGT/GENE-DB human TR gene sequences. The TCRdist pipeline was used in a later analysis to assign CDR3 sequences and most-parsimonious VDJ recombination scenarios. In a later analysis, every TCR beta chain was defined by the combination of its CDR3 amino acid sequence and its V-gene family, and reads without a unique V-gene family were dropped. A later analysis removed several hundred highly shared, low-generation-probability nucleotide sequences to deal with suspected cross-contamination and a sequencing artifact. For each public chain, a later analysis derived a clonal expansion index from normalized ranks of inferred template counts within each repertoire. A later analysis computed generation probabilities with a VDJ recombination model fitted to out-of-frame rearrangements, and checked the results against IGoR. A later analysis scored TCR-TCR, TCR-HLA and TCR-CMV co-occurrence with hypergeometric tests, applying a repertoire-size bias correction to TCR pairs. A later analysis estimated false discovery rates by permuting HLA or CMV assignments 20 times. In a later analysis, co-occurring TCRs were grouped using DBSCAN, with TCRdist sequence similarity added in when clustering inside HLA-allele-positive subsets. Repertoires with fewer than 30,000 or more than 120,000 public chains, plus five repertoires with anomalous nucleotide sharing, were excluded from co-occurrence clustering. TCRdb retrieved this table from immuneACCESS and kept in-frame rearrangements only. Not all clones are present; in checked studies, unresolved V genes account for under half, and no reason is known for the remainder. V and J calls and clone size are those listed in that table; D and trimming were worked out from the DNA. The sample includes 90,000 to 130,000 clones, with 86% observed a single time. The ten top clones hold approximately 1.8% of the sample.

Sequences were obtained from PBMCs. The sequence links TRBV5-1 to TRBJ2-7; no D gene call is confident. This sequence was found in a man between 35 and 55 years old in good health and CMV-seronegative. Here the CDR3 is given as CASSSGWLPEQYF. The DNA reads TGCGCCAGCAGCTCCGGGTGGCTCCCCGAGCAGTACTTC.